This TCR beta chain derives from a study of a mutant IDH1 vaccine in newly diagnosed glioma. Looking at the study overall: The start of vaccination came 4-6 weeks after radiotherapy alone, or with temozolomide cycles. Patients had received radiotherapy, temozolomide, or both previously, most receiving both. Points from the study as a whole: Seemingly, top peripheral T cell clonotype changes bore no relation to pseudoprogression.

Trimming took off 0 bases at V and 2 bases at J, with 10 bases between the two ends. The CDR3 spans 15 residues. Germline assignment: CDR1 LGHNA and CDR2 YNFKEQ. Stated time point: week 35, safety follow-up. Vaccination used 300 ug of mutant IDH1 20-mer peptide per dose, with topical imiquimod. New IDH1-mutant, ATRX-lost WHO grade 3 or 4 astrocytomas occurred in donors. Assay: immunoSEQ multiplex PCR; the TCRdb copy retains only in-frame clones and omits some. The data show tens of thousands of clones, about four fifths seen once. About this clone: The antigen is not known.

This TCR came from a man aged 40-55 years with glioma. The input for sequencing was PBMCs, taken from a glioma patient whose treatment included an IDH1 peptide vaccine. This chain uses TRBV4-2 with TRBJ2-5; no definite D call. The CDR3 protein is CASSQEWLSQETQYF. CDR3 nucleotides: TGTGCCAGCAGCCAAGAATGGTTAAGTCAAGAGACCCAGTACTTC.